Listed below are T cell receptor beta chains from one sample, sequenced in a study of lymphopenia after photon versus proton radiotherapy. Assay used: immunoSEQ multiplex PCR; TCRdb lists only in-frame clones, some missing. The table shows approximately 3,100 clones, with approximately 76% occurring only once. Specimen: peripheral blood, collected from a patient treated with proton-based radiotherapy. The receptors here all came from a man older than 75 with esophageal cancer. The CDR3 runs from the conserved cysteine through the conserved F or W. A D gene is named only where the DNA matches it firmly. Only some rows state a clone size, as once, few, many or a class for expanded clones.

v_call: TRBV7-2
clone_size: NA
d_call: NA
j_call: TRBJ2-4
cdr3_length: 12
cdr3_aa: CASSLLRNIQYF
cdr3_nt: TGTGCCAGCAGCTTATTGAGAAACATTCAGTACTTC

v_call: TRBV4-1
clone_size: NA
d_call: TRBD2
j_call: TRBJ2-5
cdr3_length: 16
cdr3_aa: CASSQEGTRRMETQYF
cdr3_nt: TGCGCCAGCAGCCAAGAGGGGACTAGACGGATGGAGACCCAGTACTTC

v_call: TRBV7-3
clone_size: NA
d_call: NA
j_call: TRBJ2-3
cdr3_length: 14
cdr3_aa: CASSLTGETDTQYF
cdr3_nt: TGTGCCAGCAGCTTAACCGGGGAGACAGATACGCAGTATTTT

v_call: TRBV5-8
clone_size: few
d_call: TRBD1
j_call: TRBJ2-2
cdr3_length: 14
cdr3_aa: CASGRGRLTGELFF
cdr3_nt: TGTGCCAGCGGCAGGGGGCGCTTAACCGGGGAGCTGTTTTTT

v_call: TRBV5-1
clone_size: large
d_call: TRBD2
j_call: TRBJ2-1
cdr3_length: 16
cdr3_aa: CASRPESGRAYNEQFF
cdr3_nt: TGCGCCAGCAGGCCCGAGAGCGGGAGGGCCTACAATGAGCAGTTCTTC

v_call: TRBV6-4
clone_size: few
d_call: NA
j_call: TRBJ2-2
cdr3_length: 13
cdr3_aa: CASSLEPTGELFF
cdr3_nt: TGTGCCAGCAGTTTGGAGCCTACCGGGGAGCTGTTTTTT

v_call: TRBV7-8
clone_size: NA
d_call: NA
j_call: TRBJ2-5
cdr3_length: 12
cdr3_aa: CASSLKRETQYF
cdr3_nt: TGTGCCAGCAGCTTAAAGCGAGAGACCCAGTACTTC

v_call: TRBV27
clone_size: NA
d_call: NA
j_call: TRBJ1-5
cdr3_length: 13
cdr3_aa: CASSLRVPQPQHF
cdr3_nt: TGTGCCAGCAGTTTAAGGGTTCCTCAGCCCCAGCATTTT

v_call: TRBV11-3
clone_size: NA
d_call: NA
j_call: TRBJ2-7
cdr3_length: 14
cdr3_aa: CASSLKRGIYEQYF
cdr3_nt: TGTGCCAGCAGCTTAAAACGCGGAATCTACGAGCAGTACTTC

v_call: TRBV7-9
clone_size: NA
d_call: NA
j_call: TRBJ2-3
cdr3_length: 13
cdr3_aa: CASSPRGPDTQYF
cdr3_nt: TGTGCCAGCAGCCCGCGGGGCCCAGATACGCAGTATTTT

v_call: TRBV18
clone_size: NA
d_call: NA
j_call: TRBJ1-3
cdr3_length: 17
cdr3_aa: CASSPRDPVSSGNTIYF
cdr3_nt: TGTGCCAGCTCACCACGGGACCCAGTCAGCTCTGGAAACACCATATATTTT

v_call: TRBV6-5
clone_size: NA
d_call: NA
j_call: TRBJ1-5
cdr3_length: 14
cdr3_aa: CASSYSGGDQPQHF
cdr3_nt: TGTGCCAGCAGTTACTCGGGTGGGGATCAGCCCCAGCATTTT

v_call: TRBV11-3
clone_size: NA
d_call: NA
j_call: TRBJ2-6
cdr3_length: 15
cdr3_aa: CASSPEITGANVLTF
cdr3_nt: TGTGCCAGCAGCCCCGAGATAACAGGGGCCAACGTCCTGACTTTC

v_call: TRBV5-5
clone_size: NA
d_call: TRBD1
j_call: TRBJ1-5
cdr3_length: 17
cdr3_aa: CASSLEGAGGTYQPQHF
cdr3_nt: TGTGCCAGCAGCTTGGAGGGGGCAGGGGGGACGTATCAGCCCCAGCATTTT

v_call: TRBV5-1
clone_size: NA
d_call: NA
j_call: TRBJ1-3
cdr3_length: 16
cdr3_aa: CASSLEAGNSGNTIYF
cdr3_nt: TGCGCCAGCAGCTTGGAAGCAGGGAACTCTGGAAACACCATATATTTT

v_call: TRBV2
clone_size: NA
d_call: NA
j_call: TRBJ1-2
cdr3_length: 15
cdr3_aa: CASSRSEVTNYGYTF
cdr3_nt: TGTGCCAGCAGCCGGTCGGAAGTGACTAACTATGGCTACACCTTC

v_call: TRBV11-3
clone_size: few
d_call: NA
j_call: TRBJ1-1
cdr3_length: 14
cdr3_aa: CASSLPRVNTEAFF
cdr3_nt: TGTGCCAGCAGCTTGCCACGGGTGAACACTGAAGCTTTCTTT

v_call: TRBV11-3
clone_size: few
d_call: TRBD1
j_call: TRBJ2-1
cdr3_length: 16
cdr3_aa: CASSPPNRGNINEQFF
cdr3_nt: TGTGCCAGCAGCCCCCCGAACAGGGGGAATATCAATGAGCAGTTCTTC

v_call: TRBV10-2
clone_size: NA
d_call: TRBD2
j_call: TRBJ2-1
cdr3_length: 14
cdr3_aa: CASRSGGPYNEQFF
cdr3_nt: TGCGCCAGCAGAAGCGGGGGACCTTACAATGAGCAGTTCTTC

v_call: TRBV10-1
clone_size: NA
d_call: NA
j_call: TRBJ1-2
cdr3_length: 15
cdr3_aa: CASSAKIAKTYGYTF
cdr3_nt: TGCGCCAGCAGTGCAAAGATCGCAAAGACCTATGGCTACACCTTC

v_call: TRBV11-2
clone_size: NA
d_call: NA
j_call: TRBJ1-2
cdr3_length: 13
cdr3_aa: CASTISRVYGYTF
cdr3_nt: TGTGCCAGCACCATAAGTAGGGTCTATGGCTACACCTTC

v_call: TRBV7-8
clone_size: NA
d_call: NA
j_call: TRBJ1-5
cdr3_length: 15
cdr3_aa: CASSFFRQAHQPQHF
cdr3_nt: TGTGCCAGCAGCTTCTTTAGACAGGCCCATCAGCCCCAGCATTTT